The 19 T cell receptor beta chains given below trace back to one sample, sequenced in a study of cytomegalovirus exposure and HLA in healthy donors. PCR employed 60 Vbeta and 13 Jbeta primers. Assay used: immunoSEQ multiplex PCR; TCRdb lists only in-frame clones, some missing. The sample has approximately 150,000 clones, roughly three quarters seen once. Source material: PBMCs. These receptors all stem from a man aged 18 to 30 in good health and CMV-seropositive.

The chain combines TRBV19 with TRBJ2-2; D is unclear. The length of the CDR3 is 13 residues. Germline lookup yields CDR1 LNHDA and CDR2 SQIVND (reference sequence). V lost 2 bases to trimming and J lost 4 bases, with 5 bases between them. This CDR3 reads CASSISGTGELFF. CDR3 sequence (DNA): TGTGCCAGTAGTATATCCGGCACCGGGGAGCTGTTTTTT.

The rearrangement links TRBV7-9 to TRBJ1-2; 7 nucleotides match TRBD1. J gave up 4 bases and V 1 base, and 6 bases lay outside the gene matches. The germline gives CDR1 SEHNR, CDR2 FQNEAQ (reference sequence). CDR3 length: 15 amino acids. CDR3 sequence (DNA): TGTGCCAGCAGCTTAGGTCTCAGGGGGATCTATGGCTACACCTTC. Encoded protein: CASSLGLRGIYGYTF.

The CDR3 sequence: CASSTLGDPKNTEAFF. The CDR3, as DNA: TGTGCCAGCAGCACACTGGGAGACCCCAAGAACACTGAAGCTTTCTTT. The J gene is TRBJ1-1, the V gene TRBV21-1. TRBV21-1 is reported as a pseudogene. The CDR3 is 16 amino acids.

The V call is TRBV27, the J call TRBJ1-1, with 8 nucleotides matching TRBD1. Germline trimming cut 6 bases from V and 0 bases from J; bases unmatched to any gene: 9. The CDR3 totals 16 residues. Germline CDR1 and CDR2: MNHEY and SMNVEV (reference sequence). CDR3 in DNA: TGTGCCAGCAGCCTAGGGACAGGTTCCATGAACACTGAAGCTTTCTTT. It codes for CASSLGTGSMNTEAFF.

The CDR3 sequence: CASSPPHVNTEAFF. The DNA of the CDR3 is TGCGCCAGCAGCCCTCCACACGTGAACACTGAAGCTTTCTTT. The chain uses TRBV5-1 and TRBJ1-1; D call uncertain. Trimming removed 4 bases at V and 0 bases at J, with 10 bases between. The CDR3 totals 14 residues. The germline V gene encodes CDR1 SGHRS and CDR2 YFSETQ.

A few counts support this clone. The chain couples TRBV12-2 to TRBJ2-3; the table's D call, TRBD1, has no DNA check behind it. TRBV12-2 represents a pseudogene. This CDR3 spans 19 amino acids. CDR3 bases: TGTGCAAGTCGCCCCCTCCCCTGGGGGACACCGATTAGCACAGATACGCAGTATTTT. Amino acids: CASRPLPWGTPISTDTQYF.

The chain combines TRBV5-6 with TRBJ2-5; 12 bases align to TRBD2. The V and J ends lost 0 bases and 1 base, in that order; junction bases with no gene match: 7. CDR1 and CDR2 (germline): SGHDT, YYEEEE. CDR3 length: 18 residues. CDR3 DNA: TGTGCCAGCAGCTTGGGTCTAGCGGGAGGGCCGAGCCAAGAGACCCAGTACTTC. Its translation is CASSLGLAGGPSQETQYF.

This chain's CDR3 is CASSIQADGYTF. DNA of the CDR3: TGTGCCAGTAGTATCCAGGCAGATGGCTACACCTTC. The rearrangement uses TRBV19 and TRBJ1-2; D not resolved. V lost 3 bases and J 6 bases, leaving 8 bases between the germline ends. CDR1 is LNHDA and CDR2 is SQIVND in the germline V gene (reference sequence). The length of the CDR3 is 12 residues. Supplemented by reference TRBV19 and TRBJ1-2, the full variable domain reads DGGITQSPKYLFRKEGQNVTLSCEQNLNHDAMYWYRQDPGQGLRLIYYSQIVNDFQKGDIAEGYSVSREKKESFPLTVTSAQKNPTAFYLCASSIQADGYTFGSGTRLTVV.

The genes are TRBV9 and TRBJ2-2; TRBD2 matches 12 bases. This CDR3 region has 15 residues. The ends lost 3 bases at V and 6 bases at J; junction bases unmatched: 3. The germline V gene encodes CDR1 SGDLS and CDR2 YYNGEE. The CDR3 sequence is CASSGWTSGAGELFF. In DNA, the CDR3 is TGTGCCAGCAGCGGATGGACTAGCGGGGCCGGGGAGCTGTTTTTT.

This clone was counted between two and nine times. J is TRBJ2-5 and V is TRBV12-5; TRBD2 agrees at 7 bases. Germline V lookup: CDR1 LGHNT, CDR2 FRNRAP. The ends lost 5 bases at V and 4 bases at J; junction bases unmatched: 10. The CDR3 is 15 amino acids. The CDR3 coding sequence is TGTGCTAGTGGTCTACGGGCCGGGGGGACAGAGACCCAGTACTTC. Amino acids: CASGLRAGGTETQYF.

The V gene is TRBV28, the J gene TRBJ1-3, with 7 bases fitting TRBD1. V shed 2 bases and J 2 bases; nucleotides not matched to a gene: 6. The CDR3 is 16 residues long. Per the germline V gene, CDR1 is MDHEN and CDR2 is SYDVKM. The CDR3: CASSLPPGQTGNTIYF. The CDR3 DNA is TGTGCCAGCAGTTTACCCCCGGGACAGACTGGAAACACCATATATTTT.

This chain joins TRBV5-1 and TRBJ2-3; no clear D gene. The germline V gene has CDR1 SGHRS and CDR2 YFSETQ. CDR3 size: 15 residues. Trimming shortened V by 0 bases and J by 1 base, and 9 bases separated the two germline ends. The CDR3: CASSLELSGTDTQYF. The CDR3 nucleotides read TGCGCCAGCAGCTTGGAACTCAGCGGCACAGATACGCAGTATTTT.

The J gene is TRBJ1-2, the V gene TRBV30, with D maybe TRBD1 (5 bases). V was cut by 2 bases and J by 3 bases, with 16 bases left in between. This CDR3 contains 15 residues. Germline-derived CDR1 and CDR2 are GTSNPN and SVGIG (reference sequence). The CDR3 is CAWSTVARTHYGYTF. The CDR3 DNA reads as TGTGCCTGGAGTACCGTGGCCCGGACACACTATGGCTACACCTTC.

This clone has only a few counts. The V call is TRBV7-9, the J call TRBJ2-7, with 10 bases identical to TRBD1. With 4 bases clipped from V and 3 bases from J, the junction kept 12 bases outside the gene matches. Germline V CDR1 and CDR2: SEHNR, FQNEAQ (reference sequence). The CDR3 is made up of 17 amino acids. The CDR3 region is CASSSGWGQGKDYEQYV. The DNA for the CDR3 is TGTGCCAGCAGCTCCGGATGGGGACAGGGGAAGGACTACGAGCAGTACGTC.

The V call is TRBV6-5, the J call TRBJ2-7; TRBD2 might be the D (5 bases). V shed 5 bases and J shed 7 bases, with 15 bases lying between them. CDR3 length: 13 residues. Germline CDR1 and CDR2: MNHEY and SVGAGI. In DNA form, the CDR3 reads TGTGCCAGCAGTGCTTTGATCGCGGGTGAGCAGTACGTC. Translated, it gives CASSALIAGEQYV.

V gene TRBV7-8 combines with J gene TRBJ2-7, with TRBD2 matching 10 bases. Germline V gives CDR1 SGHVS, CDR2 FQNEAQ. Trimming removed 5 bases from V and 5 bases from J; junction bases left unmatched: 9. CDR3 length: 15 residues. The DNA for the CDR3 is TGTGCCAGCAGCGCCGGGACTAGCGATTCCAACGAGCAGTACGTC. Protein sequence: CASSAGTSDSNEQYV.

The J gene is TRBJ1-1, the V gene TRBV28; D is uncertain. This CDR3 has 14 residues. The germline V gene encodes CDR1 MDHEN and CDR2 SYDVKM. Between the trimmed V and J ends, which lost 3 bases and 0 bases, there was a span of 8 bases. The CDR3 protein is CASSLEQLNTEAFF. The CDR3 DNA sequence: TGTGCCAGCAGTTTGGAGCAGCTGAACACTGAAGCTTTCTTT.

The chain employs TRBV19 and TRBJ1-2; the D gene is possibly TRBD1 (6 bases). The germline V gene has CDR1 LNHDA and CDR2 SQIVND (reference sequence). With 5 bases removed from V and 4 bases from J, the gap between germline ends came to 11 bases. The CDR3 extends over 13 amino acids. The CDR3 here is CASSPRDTYGYTF. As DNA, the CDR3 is TGTGCCAGTAGTCCCCGGGACACCTATGGCTACACCTTC.

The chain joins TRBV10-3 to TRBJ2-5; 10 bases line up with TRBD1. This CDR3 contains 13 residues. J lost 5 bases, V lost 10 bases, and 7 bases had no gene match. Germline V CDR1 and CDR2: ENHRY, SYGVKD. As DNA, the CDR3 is TGTGCCACCGAGTCGGGACAGGGGGAGACCCAGTACTTC. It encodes CATESGQGETQYF.